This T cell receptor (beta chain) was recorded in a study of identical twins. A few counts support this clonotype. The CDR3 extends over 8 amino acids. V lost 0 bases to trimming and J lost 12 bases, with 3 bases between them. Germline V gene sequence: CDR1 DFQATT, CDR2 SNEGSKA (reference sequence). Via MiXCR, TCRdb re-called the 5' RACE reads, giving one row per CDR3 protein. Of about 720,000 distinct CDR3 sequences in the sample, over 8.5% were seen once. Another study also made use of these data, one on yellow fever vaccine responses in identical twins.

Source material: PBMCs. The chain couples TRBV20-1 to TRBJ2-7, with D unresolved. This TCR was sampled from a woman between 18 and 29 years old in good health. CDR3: CSARDLYF. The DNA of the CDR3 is TGCAGTGCTAGAGATCTGTACTTC.